The T cell receptor (beta chain) under discussion was sequenced for a study of T cell responses to AZD1222 COVID-19 vaccine. Study conclusions and caveats: Spike-specific TCR breadth and depth were elevated following two AZD1222 doses.

Of note for this clone: Its antigen is unknown.

The study pooled second doses at about 4 or about 12 weeks. Profiled with immunoSEQ multiplex PCR; TCRdb holds only in-frame clones, not every one. The sample holds 160,000 or so clones; about nine tenths are singletons and the top ten take 8% to 10%. The TCR originated in an adult who received the AZD1222 COVID-19 vaccine. Sequenced here: peripheral blood, sampled 28 days after the second AZD1222 dose.

The CDR3 nucleotides read TGTGCCAGCAGTTTGACAGGGAAAAGAGAAAAACTGTTTTTT. It translates to CASSLTGKREKLFF. The J gene is TRBJ1-4, the V gene TRBV28, with 7 bases aligning to TRBD1. CDR3 length: 14 residues. Germline-derived CDR1 and CDR2 are MDHEN and SYDVKM. With V trimmed by 3 bases and J by 8 bases, 6 bases remained unmatched.